The rows below give T cell receptor beta chains drawn from one sample of a study of CD8 T cells in Susac syndrome. TCRdb re-derived calls from the immunoSEQ multiplex PCR reads in MiXCR, one entry per CDR3 protein. Among about 120,000 distinct CDR3 sequences listed, roughly 94% were seen once. Sequencing was carried out using CD8+ T cells from PBMCs. The source is a human donor with Susac syndrome. The CDR3 runs from the conserved cysteine through the conserved F or W. Each record gives: D gene, clone size, J gene, CDR3 length, V gene, CDR3 DNA, CDR3 protein. D genes are given only for firm matches. The size of a clone is reported for some rows only, either as once, few or many, or as a class for expanded clones.

D: .
size: once
J: TRBJ2-7
length: 18
V: TRBV18
DNA: TGTGCCAGCTCACCATACTCTACTGGGGGGGCGCCCCCCTACGAGCAGTACTTC
CDR3: CASSPYSTGGAPPYEQYF

D: .
size: .
J: TRBJ2-7
length: 13
V: TRBV12-3/TRBV12-4
DNA: TGTGCCAGCAGTTTCGTCGGGGTCTACGAGCAGTACTTC
CDR3: CASSFVGVYEQYF

D: TRBD2
size: .
J: TRBJ2-3
length: 13
V: TRBV25-1
DNA: TGTGCCAGCAGCCGGACTAGCCCAGATACGCAGTATTTT
CDR3: CASSRTSPDTQYF

D: TRBD1
size: .
J: TRBJ1-1
length: 14
V: TRBV7-9
DNA: TGTGCCAGCAGATTCGGACAGGGCAACACTGAAGCTTTCTTT
CDR3: CASRFGQGNTEAFF

D: .
size: .
J: TRBJ1-1
length: 15
V: TRBV10-3
DNA: TGTGCCATCAGTGACCTACAGGGCGCCAACACTGAAGCTTTCTTT
CDR3: CAISDLQGANTEAFF

D: .
size: .
J: TRBJ1-1
length: 13
V: TRBV13
DNA: TGTGCCAGCAGCCCTACTTCGGGCTCTGAAGCTTTCTTT
CDR3: CASSPTSGSEAFF

D: TRBD2
size: .
J: TRBJ2-7
length: 14
V: TRBV29-1
DNA: TGCAGCGTTGGAAGAGAGCGGGGGCCCTACGAGCAGTACTTC
CDR3: CSVGRERGPYEQYF

D: .
size: once
J: TRBJ2-7
length: 13
V: TRBV3-1
DNA: TGTGCCAGCCGCCACGGACACAGGGTTGAGCAGTACTTC
CDR3: CASRHGHRVEQYF

D: TRBD1
size: .
J: TRBJ1-1
length: 14
V: TRBV20-1
DNA: TGCAGTGCTACCCCGAGACAGGGATCGATTGAAGCTTTCTTT
CDR3: CSATPRQGSIEAFF

D: TRBD1
size: .
J: TRBJ2-1
length: 15
V: TRBV3-1
DNA: TGTGCCAGCAGCCAAACAGGGGGCGCGCGCAATGAGCAGTTCTTC
CDR3: CASSQTGGARNEQFF

D: TRBD1
size: .
J: TRBJ1-1
length: 16
V: TRBV4-1
DNA: TGCGCCAGCAGCCAAGAATCAGCAGGGGGGGTCACTGAAGCTTTCTTT
CDR3: CASSQESAGGVTEAFF

D: .
size: .
J: TRBJ2-7
length: 12
V: TRBV30
DNA: TGTGCCTGGAGGGGCAGAGCCTACGAGCAGTACTTC
CDR3: CAWRGRAYEQYF

D: TRBD1
size: .
J: TRBJ2-7
length: 15
V: TRBV7-9
DNA: TGTGCCAGCAGCCCCCCAAGGACAGGGGAATACGAGCAGTACTTC
CDR3: CASSPPRTGEYEQYF

D: .
size: .
J: TRBJ2-2
length: 11
V: TRBV9
DNA: TGTGCCAGCAGCGTCCCCGGGGAGCTGTTTTTT
CDR3: CASSVPGELFF

D: .
size: .
J: TRBJ2-6
length: 14
V: TRBV2
DNA: TGTGCCAGCAGTGTATCGTCCGGGGCCAACGTCCTGACTTTC
CDR3: CASSVSSGANVLTF

D: .
size: .
J: TRBJ1-6
length: 15
V: TRBV20-1
DNA: TGCAGTGCTAGGGACACGAGCTCCTATAATTCACCCCTCCACTTT
CDR3: CSARDTSSYNSPLHF